This T cell receptor (beta chain) emerged from a study of T-cell memory formation after mild COVID-19. Constant-segment-primed 5'RACE gave TCR alpha and TCR beta cDNA libraries with sample barcodes and UMIs. TCRdb redid the calling of the 5' RACE reads with MiXCR, one entry per CDR3 protein. The table has under 450,000 distinct CDR3 sequences, 20% to 25% seen once. Findings and caveats of the study: Among contracting clones, CD4+ were mainly CM/EM and CD8+ enriched in EMRA. Later expanders leaned toward CD4+, whereas clones contracting from day 15 to 85 were balanced CD4/CD8.

There are a few counts of this clonotype. What it binds is unknown. V lost 6 bases and J lost 0, with 11 bases in between. CDR3 length: 15 amino acids. Germline V lookup: CDR1 MNHEY, CDR2 SMNVEV (reference sequence). The receptor was derived from a young man who had mild COVID-19 (a few samples of this study predate the infection). Cell type and time point are not known. What was sequenced was PBMCs or a T cell subset sorted from them (not recorded which). The genes are TRBV27 and TRBJ2-2, with D maybe TRBD2 (5 bases). The CDR3 loop is CASRPSGTNTGELFF. The CDR3 DNA is TGTGCCAGCAGACCTTCGGGGACGAACACCGGGGAGCTGTTTTTT.